Described below is a single T cell receptor (beta chain) sequence and its context. Its cognate antigen is unknown. The sample originates from a study of response to subunit inactivated influenza vaccine. Regarding the study as a whole: Only a handful of new T cells, the authors suggested, are recruited with each seasonal influenza vaccination.

Each CDR3 protein is one row after TCRdb ran MiXCR on the RT-PCR reads. Of about 780,000 distinct CDR3 sequences detected, about 18% appear once; the ten largest clones hold 11%. The source is a man over 45 who received an inactivated influenza vaccine. The input for sequencing was PBMCs from blood, taken around 5 days after vaccination.

The CDR3 reads CASSLSGIYQETQYF. The CDR3 bases are TGTGCCAGCAGCCTAAGCGGGATATACCAAGAGACCCAGTACTTC. The chain recombines TRBV7-6 with TRBJ2-5; 7 bases align to TRBD2. CDR1 is SGHVS, CDR2 FNYEAQ, per germline. This CDR3 contains 15 residues. The V segment lost 5 bases and the J segment 0 bases; nucleotides outside the gene matches: 6.